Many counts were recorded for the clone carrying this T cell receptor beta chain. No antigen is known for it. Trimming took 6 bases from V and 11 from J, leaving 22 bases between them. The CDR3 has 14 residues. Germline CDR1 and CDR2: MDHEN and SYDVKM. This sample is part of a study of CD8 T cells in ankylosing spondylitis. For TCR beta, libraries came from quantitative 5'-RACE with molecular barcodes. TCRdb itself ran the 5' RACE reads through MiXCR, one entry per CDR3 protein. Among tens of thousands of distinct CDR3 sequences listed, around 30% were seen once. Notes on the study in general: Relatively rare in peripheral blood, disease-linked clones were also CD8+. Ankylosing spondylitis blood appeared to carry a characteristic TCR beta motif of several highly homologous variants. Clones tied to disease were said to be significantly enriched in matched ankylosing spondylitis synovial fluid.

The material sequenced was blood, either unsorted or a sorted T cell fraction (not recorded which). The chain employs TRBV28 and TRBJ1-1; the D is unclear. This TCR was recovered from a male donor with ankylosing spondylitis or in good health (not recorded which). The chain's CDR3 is CASSLNPDVEWAFF. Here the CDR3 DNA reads TGTGCCAGCAGCCTCAATCCAGACGTTGAGTGGGCTTTCTTT. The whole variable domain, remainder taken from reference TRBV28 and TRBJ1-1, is DVKVTQSSRYLVKRTGEKVFLECVQDMDHENMFWYRQDPGLGLRLIYFSYDVKMKEKGDIPEGYSVSREKKERFSLILESASTNQTSMYLCASSLNPDVEWAFFGQGTRLTVV.